This T cell receptor (beta chain) stems from a study of cytomegalovirus exposure and HLA in healthy donors. 13 Jbeta primers and 60 Vbeta primers were used for the PCR. Clones were sequenced by immunoSEQ multiplex PCR, and TCRdb holds only the in-frame ones, with some missing. Among 80,000 to 90,000 clones listed, more than 80% were seen once. Germline-derived CDR1 and CDR2 are SNHLY and FYNNEI. Trimming removed 7 bases from V and 1 base from J, with 10 bases in between. The CDR3 totals 13 residues. This clone was detected a few times. The rearrangement joins TRBV2 to TRBJ2-5; TRBD2 is a possible D gene (6 bases). The sample consisted of PBMCs. The sequence came from a woman in her twenties or thirties in good health and CMV-seronegative. The CDR3 nucleotides are TGTGCCAGCAACCGGGACTCCCAAGAGACCCAGTACTTC. Protein product: CASNRDSQETQYF.